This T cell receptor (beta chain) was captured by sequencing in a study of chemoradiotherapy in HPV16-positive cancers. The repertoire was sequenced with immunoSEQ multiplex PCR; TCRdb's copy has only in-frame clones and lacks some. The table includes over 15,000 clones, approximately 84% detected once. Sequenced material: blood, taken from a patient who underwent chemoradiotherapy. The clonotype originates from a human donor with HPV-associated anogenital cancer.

CDR3 coding DNA: TGTGCCAGCAGCTTTAGCGGGGTCTCAGATACGCAGTATTTT. Encoded protein: CASSFSGVSDTQYF. V usage is TRBV11-3 and J usage is TRBJ2-3, with TRBD2 identical over 8 bases. The V segment lost 3 bases and the J segment 4 bases; nucleotides outside the gene matches: 3. This CDR3 has 14 amino acids. CDR1 and CDR2 (germline): SGHNT, YENEEA.